A single sample gave rise to the 10 T cell receptor beta chains below, sequenced in a study of OX40 agonist ivuxolimab in advanced cancers. Produced via immunoSEQ multiplex PCR; TCRdb's table is partial and in-frame only. The sample holds around 66,000 clones; 87% are singletons and the top ten take about 0.34%. Sequenced here: CD4+ or CD8+ T cells sorted from blood, sampled in a trial of the OX40 agonist ivuxolimab. Receptors originate from an adult with an advanced solid tumor such as melanoma, head and neck, liver or kidney cancer.

The chain is built from TRBV15 and TRBJ2-7; D perhaps matches TRBD2 (6 bases). The germline V and J ends were trimmed by 4 bases and 0 bases, with 16 bases remaining between them. CDR1 is LNHNV and CDR2 is YYDKDF in the germline V gene (reference sequence). CDR3 length: 16 residues. The CDR3 spells CATSTSIGLFSYEQYF. Here the CDR3 DNA reads TGTGCCACCAGCACAAGCATTGGACTATTCTCCTACGAGCAGTACTTC.

This clone came up a few times. This sequence joins TRBV14 and TRBJ2-1; possible D gene TRBD1, 7 bases. Germline assignment: CDR1 SGHDN and CDR2 FVKESK. The CDR3 spans 16 residues. Deletions cut 4 bases from V and 8 bases from J, with 21 bases between. The CDR3 is CASSRTAGTVGDEQFF. The CDR3 region has the DNA TGTGCCAGCAGCCGGACCGCGGGGACAGTTGGGGATGAGCAGTTCTTC.

The rearrangement joins TRBV13 to TRBJ1-3, with no clear D. The CDR3 covers 15 residues. Looked up from germline, CDR1 is PRHDT and CDR2 is FYEKMQ (reference sequence). V was trimmed by 1 base and J by 3 bases, leaving 10 bases between them. In DNA form, the CDR3 reads TGTGCCAGCAGCTTAGTGGGGTTTAGTGGAAACACCATATATTTT. Translation gives CASSLVGFSGNTIYF.

The chain employs TRBV9 and TRBJ2-3; D remains ambiguous. The CDR3 runs to 15 residues. The V end was cut by 0 bases, the J end by 2 bases, with 10 bases between. CDR1 is SGDLS, CDR2 YYNGEE, per germline. CDR3 sequence reads: CASSVDSSFTDTQYF. In DNA, the CDR3 is TGTGCCAGCAGCGTAGACTCTTCCTTCACAGATACGCAGTATTTT.

The chain combines TRBV4-1 with TRBJ2-3; TRBD2 matches at 7 bases. This CDR3 region has 16 residues. Germline V gene data show CDR1 as MGHRA and CDR2 as YSYEKL. V shed 3 bases and J 2 bases; nucleotides not matched to a gene: 8. The CDR3 is CASSQRAGLPTDTQYF. The CDR3 DNA follows: TGCGCCAGCAGCCAGAGAGCGGGGCTACCCACAGATACGCAGTATTTT.

The V and J genes are TRBV7-2 and TRBJ1-2; D is possibly TRBD1 (5 bases). The length of the CDR3 is 13 residues. V dropped 3 bases and J dropped 1 base, with 6 bases sitting between them. Germline V gene data show CDR1 as SGHTA and CDR2 as FQGNSA. DNA for the CDR3: TGTGCCAGCAGCTTGACAGTTAACTATGGCTACACCTTC. As protein: CASSLTVNYGYTF.

J is TRBJ2-3 and V is TRBV29-1; TRBD1 aligns across 8 bases. The V gene's germline CDR1 is SQVTM and CDR2 ANQGSEA. This CDR3 spans 13 amino acids. Germline trimming cut 2 bases from V and 6 bases from J; bases unmatched to any gene: 4. The CDR3 here is CSVEHRGVDTQYF. The CDR3 region has the DNA TGCAGCGTTGAACACAGGGGGGTGGATACGCAGTATTTT.

The chain recombines TRBV6-5 with TRBJ2-2; D gene unclear. CDR3 length: 12 residues. The germline V and J ends were trimmed by 2 bases and 4 bases, with 2 bases remaining between them. Germline V CDR1 and CDR2: MNHEY, SVGAGI. CDR3 region: CASSYGTGELFF. The CDR3 DNA reads TGTGCCAGCAGTTACGGCACCGGGGAGCTGTTTTTT.

This clone was seen a few times. This sequence joins TRBV7-3 and TRBJ2-5, with a tentative D call TRBD2 (5 bases). Trimming pared 5 bases from V and 1 base from J, leaving 8 bases between. The length of the CDR3 is 13 residues. Germline V gene data show CDR1 as SGHTA and CDR2 as FQGTGA. The CDR3 region has the DNA TGTGCCAGCAGCAACGGGGTCCAAGAGACCCAGTACTTC. The encoded protein is CASSNGVQETQYF.

The chain couples TRBV2 to TRBJ1-2; D is perhaps TRBD1 (6 bases). Germline-derived CDR1 and CDR2 are SNHLY and FYNNEI. Trimming took off 5 bases at V and 0 bases at J, with 16 bases between the two ends. CDR3 size: 16 residues. The CDR3 spells CASSFRQGPANYGYTF. CDR3 DNA: TGTGCCAGCAGTTTTCGGCAGGGGCCAGCTAACTATGGCTACACCTTC.